The next 20 T cell receptor beta chains were all read from a single sample in a study of T cells in Graves' hyperthyroidism and ophthalmopathy. TCR beta CDR3 sequences were amplified from RNA transcripts. In the first-round RT-PCR of the TCR CDR3, the HTBI primer set was used. In TCRdb, the multiplex PCR reads were re-called with MiXCR into one record per CDR3 protein. The repertoire consists of 350,000 to 450,000 distinct CDR3 sequences, with over 12% occurring once and the leading ten covering around 28%. Material: blood. The receptors shown here come from a man in his fifties or sixties with Graves' ophthalmopathy.

There are many counts of this clonotype. The rearrangement links TRBV7-3 to TRBJ2-7, with 7 bases identical to TRBD1. CDR1 is SGHTA, CDR2 FQGTGA, per germline. The CDR3 is 12 residues long. V trimming: 3 bases; J trimming: 6 bases; junction bases outside the gene matches: 2. CDR3 DNA: TGTGCCAGCAGCTTCAACAGGGGCGAGCAGTACTTC. It translates to CASSFNRGEQYF.

This clonotype occurred many times. This sequence joins TRBV11-2 and TRBJ2-6; D unclear. Germline V CDR1 and CDR2: SGHAT, FQNNGV. The CDR3 contains 14 residues. V was shortened by 5 bases and J by 1 base, with 6 bases between the two germline ends. Here the CDR3 DNA reads TGTGCCAGCAGCGCTCGATCTGGGGCCAACGTCCTGACTTTC. Its protein product is CASSARSGANVLTF.

The chain is built from TRBV6-2 or TRBV6-3 and TRBJ1-5; 10 nucleotides align to TRBD1. CDR3 length equals 14 residues. Looked up from germline, CDR1 is MNHEY and CDR2 is SVGEGT. The V gene end was trimmed by 5 bases and the J gene end by 5 bases; junction bases not matched to a gene: 3. In DNA form, the CDR3 reads TGTGCCAGCAGTAGGACAGGGGGTTATCAGCCCCAGCATTTT. Translating gives CASSRTGGYQPQHF.

This clonotype was seen ten or more times. V usage is TRBV3-1 and J usage is TRBJ2-2; 14 positions match TRBD2. CDR3 length: 15 amino acids. Germline V gene lookup returns CDR1 LGHDT and CDR2 YNNKEL (reference sequence). Trimming cost V 10 bases and J 3 bases; bases outside gene matches: 4. The CDR3 here is CATRLAGGHTGELFF. The CDR3 nucleotides read TGTGCCACTAGACTAGCGGGAGGGCACACCGGGGAGCTGTTTTTT. The complete variable domain, with remaining parts taken from reference TRBV3-1 and TRBJ2-2, reads DTAVSQTPKYLVTQMGNDKSIKCEQNLGHDTMYWYKQDSKKFLKIMFSYNNKELIINETVPNRFSPKSPDKAHLNLHINSLELGDSAVYFCATRLAGGHTGELFFGEGSRLTVL.

This clonotype occurred many times. The genes are TRBV3-1 and TRBJ2-7; D gene uncertain. With 4 bases removed from V and 3 bases from J, the gap between germline ends came to 7 bases. Germline V gene data show CDR1 as LGHDT and CDR2 as YNNKEL (reference sequence). The length of the CDR3 is 12 residues. CDR3 bases: TGTGCCAGCAGCCGAGCCTACTACGAGCAGTACTTC. It yields the protein CASSRAYYEQYF.

This clonotype was seen ten or more times. V is TRBV5-1 and J is TRBJ2-7; D uncertain. CDR3 length equals 15 residues. Germline V gene data show CDR1 as SGHRS and CDR2 as YFSETQ. The V gene lost 4 bases and the J gene lost 0 bases, with 14 bases spanning the gap. CDR3 in amino acids: CASSLETWRSYEQYF. CDR3 nucleotides: TGCGCCAGCAGCCTGGAGACTTGGCGCTCCTACGAGCAGTACTTC.

In this sample, this clonotype turned up a few times. The V call is TRBV4-1, the J call TRBJ2-1; 8 nucleotides line up with TRBD2. Losses at the gene ends were 3 bases for V and 2 bases for J; bases not matched to a gene: 6. The CDR3 is 16 amino acids. Germline V lookup: CDR1 MGHRA, CDR2 YSYEKL. CDR3 amino acids: CASSHKSGSAYNEQFF. For the CDR3, the DNA is TGCGCCAGCAGCCACAAAAGCGGGAGCGCCTACAATGAGCAGTTCTTC.

This clonotype was seen more than once but under ten times. A read error is possible here, since a much larger clone lies one base away. The chain uses TRBV7-8 and TRBJ1-1; D is ambiguous. CDR1 is SGHVS, CDR2 FQNEAQ, per germline. Trimming stripped 8 bases from V and 3 bases from J, with 22 bases between. CDR3 length: 16 residues. The CDR3, as DNA: TGTGCCAGCGGTCCAAGCCAGGAATTCTTGGACACTGAAGCTTTCTTT. Protein product: CASGPSQEFLDTEAFF.

For this clonotype: The germline gene is not matched at one end of the junction; a read error may be the cause. V and J are TRBV29-1 and TRBJ1-1; no definite D call. The germline CDR1 and CDR2 sequences are SQVTM and ANQGSEA. CDR3 length: 11 residues. CDR3 coding DNA: TGCAGCGTTCCACAGAACACTGTAGCTTTCTTT. As protein: CSVPQNTVAFF.

This clonotype was seen more than once but under ten times. The chain links TRBV29-1 to TRBJ1-4; TRBD1 aligns across 8 bases. Germline V lookup: CDR1 SQVTM, CDR2 ANQGSEA. The CDR3 is 13 amino acids. V was clipped by 3 bases and J by 8 bases; unmatched bases: 5. CDR3 in amino acids: CSVDPGGMEKLFF. CDR3 in DNA: TGCAGCGTTGACCCAGGGGGCATGGAAAAACTGTTTTTT.

This clonotype was found a few times. The genes are TRBV5-1 and TRBJ2-1; 7 positions agree with TRBD2. Germline V lookup: CDR1 SGHRS, CDR2 YFSETQ. V shed 0 bases and J 6 bases; nucleotides not matched to a gene: 6. This CDR3 comprises 15 residues. CDR3 bases: TGCGCCAGCAGCTTGGGGGAGGGCGGTTTCAATGAGCAGTTCTTC. This sequence encodes CASSLGEGGFNEQFF.

In its sample, this clonotype was seen many times. This chain uses TRBV5-1 with TRBJ2-3; 13 bases align to TRBD2. This CDR3 is built from 18 residues. In germline, CDR1 is SGHRS, CDR2 YFSETQ. The ends lost 2 bases at V and 0 bases at J; junction bases unmatched: 6. CDR3 amino acids: CASSFGLAGAGSTDTQYF. Written as DNA, the CDR3 is TGCGCCAGCAGCTTCGGACTAGCGGGAGCCGGTAGCACAGATACGCAGTATTTT. The full variable domain, in which reference TRBV5-1 and TRBJ2-3 provide the parts outside the CDR3, is KAGVTQTPRYLIKTRGQQVTLSCSPISGHRSVSWYQQTPGQGLQFLFEYFSETQRNKGNFPGRFSGRQFSNSRSEMNVSTLELGDSALYLCASSFGLAGAGSTDTQYFGPGTRLTVL.

As concerns this clonotype: Germline is not matched at one junction end, which may reflect a read error. The gene calls are TRBV20-1 and TRBJ1-1, with 8 nucleotides matching TRBD1. The CDR3 spans 18 residues. Germline lookup yields CDR1 DFQATT and CDR2 SNEGSKA (reference sequence). CDR3 sequence: CSTRDPGQVFVVNTEAFF. The DNA for the CDR3 is TGCAGTACTAGAGATCCGGGACAGGTCTTTGTTGTGAACACTGAAGCTTTCTTT.

This clonotype was recorded at least ten times. The genes are TRBV11-1 and TRBJ2-3, with D tentatively TRBD1 (6 bases). Trimming took 1 base from V and 2 from J, leaving 16 bases between them. This CDR3 region has 17 residues. Per the germline V gene, CDR1 is SGHAT and CDR2 is FQDESV (reference sequence). The chain's CDR3 is CASSLVLGTTPTDTQYF. In DNA form, the CDR3 reads TGTGCCAGCAGCTTAGTCCTCGGGACAACCCCCACAGATACGCAGTATTTT.

This clonotype was seen a few times. A read error is possible here, since a much larger clone lies one base away. The V and J genes are TRBV4-1 and TRBJ2-2, with D possibly TRBD2 on 5 matching bases. Looked up from germline, CDR1 is MGHRA and CDR2 is YSYEKL. The CDR3 loop spans 18 amino acids. Written as DNA, the CDR3 is TGCGCCAGCAGCCAGAGCCAAGTGGCTAGCCTGAACACCGGGGAGCTGCTTTTT. As protein: CASSQSQVASLNTGELLF.

The rearrangement joins TRBV29-1 to TRBJ2-4; the D is unclear. The CDR3 is 13 amino acids. Between the trimmed V and J ends, which lost 5 bases and 3 bases, there was a span of 11 bases. Germline CDR1 SQVTM, CDR2 ANQGSEA. CDR3 amino acids: CSVQNQSKNIQYF. The CDR3 nucleotides are TGCAGCGTTCAAAACCAAAGCAAAAACATTCAGTACTTC.

This clonotype was detected many times. J is TRBJ2-2 and V is TRBV11-3; D is unresolved. The CDR3 sequence is 15 residues long. Germline CDR1 SGHNT, CDR2 YENEEA. V lost 5 bases to trimming and J lost 1 base, with 11 bases between them. The CDR3 spells CASSPDLGNTGELFF. The CDR3 coding sequence is TGTGCCAGCAGCCCCGACCTTGGGAACACCGGGGAGCTGTTTTTT.

Only a few counts were recorded for this clonotype. This CDR3 is CASSREDRESYNEQFF. As DNA, the CDR3 is TGTGCCAGCAGCAGGGAGGACAGGGAATCTTACAATGAGCAGTTCTTC. J is TRBJ2-1 and V is TRBV5-5; 8 bases are a match to TRBD1. V was clipped by 4 bases and J by 4 bases; unmatched bases: 10. Per the germline V gene, CDR1 is SGHKS and CDR2 is YYEKEE (reference sequence). The CDR3 runs to 16 residues.

V is TRBV29-1 and J is TRBJ2-1; 8 bases match TRBD2. Germline assignment: CDR1 SQVTM and CDR2 ANQGSEA. The CDR3 is made up of 15 amino acids. V lost 2 bases, J lost 7 bases, and 10 bases stayed unmatched. CDR3 in DNA: TGCAGCGTTGAAAATCCTGCGGGAGGTAGAAATGAGCAGTTCTTC. Amino acids: CSVENPAGGRNEQFF.

Many counts were recorded for this clonotype. The J gene is TRBJ1-5, the V gene TRBV12-3 or TRBV12-4, with a weak D call TRBD1 (6 bases). CDR3 size: 14 residues. The V and J ends lost 3 bases and 6 bases respectively, with 12 bases between them. The CDR3 bases are TGTGCCAGCAGTTTCGGGGGCAGGGGTCAGCCCCAGCATTTT. This encodes CASSFGGRGQPQHF.